The rows below give T cell receptor beta chains drawn from one sample of a study of blood T cell repertoires in COVID-19. The data were produced by immunoSEQ multiplex PCR, yet TCRdb's version contains in-frame clones alone and is incomplete. The sample lists approximately 170,000 clones, roughly 80% occurring once. Sequencing was carried out using PBMCs or T cells enriched from blood (not recorded which). These TCRs come from a man aged 45-60 years who had recovered from COVID-19. CDR3s include the opening cysteine and the closing phenylalanine or tryptophan. A D gene is named only where the DNA matches it firmly. Only some rows state a clone size, as once, few, many or a class for expanded clones.

d_call	j_call	v_call	clone_size	cdr3_nt	cdr3_aa
NA	TRBJ2-5	TRBV2	NA	TGTGCCAGCAGTGAAACGGGAGCCCCCGGGGGAGCCCAGTACTTC	CASSETGAPGGAQYF
NA	TRBJ1-2	TRBV5-1	NA	TGCGCCAGCAGCTTGGGACAGGAGGGCTACACCTTC	CASSLGQEGYTF
NA	TRBJ2-7	TRBV10-3	NA	TGTGCCATCAAGAACGGGGATCCGGACGAGGCCGAGCAGTACTTC	CAIKNGDPDEAEQYF
TRBD2	TRBJ2-1	TRBV2	NA	TGTGCCAGCAGTGACAGCCTAGCGGATGGTGAGCAGTTCTTC	CASSDSLADGEQFF
TRBD1	TRBJ1-2	TRBV29-1	NA	TGCAGCGTTACAGGGGGTCAGAGCTATGGCTACACCTTC	CSVTGGQSYGYTF
NA	TRBJ1-1	TRBV19	once	TGTGCCAGTAGTAGGCCATACGACACTGAAGCTTTCTTT	CASSRPYDTEAFF
NA	TRBJ2-4	TRBV10-1	NA	TGCGCCAGCAGTGAAGGTCAGGGTGAAAACATTCAGTACTTC	CASSEGQGENIQYF
TRBD1	TRBJ1-1	TRBV7-9	once	TGTGCCAGCAGGGGGACAGGTGGCGCTGAAGCTTTCTTT	CASRGTGGAEAFF
TRBD2	TRBJ2-1	TRBV5-6	many	TGTGCCAGCAGTCCATTTCGGGGATTGGGGCGGGGGGACAATGAGCAGTTCTTC	CASSPFRGLGRGDNEQFF
TRBD1	TRBJ1-2	TRBV27	NA	TGTGCCAGCAGTTCACCATACCTAACCGGGACAGGGGGCCACTATGGCTACACCTTC	CASSSPYLTGTGGHYGYTF
TRBD2	TRBJ2-1	TRBV7-3	NA	TGTGCCAGCAGCTTAACCGGGACTAGCGGGGGAAAGCAGTTCTTC	CASSLTGTSGGKQFF
TRBD1	TRBJ2-7	TRBV28	NA	TGTGCCAGCACCCCGCTCCGGGACAGGGTGAGCAACGAGCAGTACTTC	CASTPLRDRVSNEQYF
NA	TRBJ1-1	TRBV19	once	TGTGCCAGTAGTATAGACAGGGTGAACACTGAAGCTTTCTTT	CASSIDRVNTEAFF
TRBD2	TRBJ2-2	TRBV7-8	NA	TGTGCCAGCAGCGGTGGACTAGCGCATATCACCGGGGAGCTGTTTTTT	CASSGGLAHITGELFF
TRBD2	TRBJ2-3	TRBV6-1	NA	TGTGCCAGCAGTGTCCACGGGGGGGCAAGCACAGATACGCAGTATTTT	CASSVHGGASTDTQYF
TRBD1	TRBJ1-6	TRBV12-3/TRBV12-4	NA	TGTGCCAGCAAGGGACAGTATAATTCACCCCTCCACTTT	CASKGQYNSPLHF
TRBD2	TRBJ2-3	TRBV13	NA	TGTGCCAGCCTAGCGGGGGGTACAGATACGCAGTATTTT	CASLAGGTDTQYF
NA	TRBJ1-2	TRBV6-6	once	TGTGCCAGCAGTAAGGACACCCCATGGACCTACACCTTC	CASSKDTPWTYTF
TRBD1	TRBJ1-5	TRBV4-1	NA	TGCGCCAGCAGCCAAGTCCAGGGGGGTTATAGCAATCAGCCCCAGCATTTT	CASSQVQGGYSNQPQHF
TRBD1	TRBJ2-2	TRBV6-6	NA	TGTGCCAGCAGTCCTCCGACAGGGGGCTACACCGGGGAGCTGTTTTTT	CASSPPTGGYTGELFF
TRBD2	TRBJ2-3	TRBV7-9	NA	TGTGCCAGCAGCTTCCTAGCGGGGGGCGGGAGCACAGATACGCAGTATTTT	CASSFLAGGGSTDTQYF
NA	TRBJ2-3	TRBV3-1/TRBV3-2	NA	TGTGCCAGCAGCCGCCTCCAGGGGGGAGGCACAGATACGCAGTATTTT	CASSRLQGGGTDTQYF
TRBD1	TRBJ2-7	TRBV5-1	once	TGCGCCAGCAGCCCGGGACAGCCGACACCATACGAGCAGTACTTC	CASSPGQPTPYEQYF
NA	TRBJ2-2	TRBV11-3	NA	TGTGCCAGCAGCTTGGGCGGGGCGGCCACCGGGGAGCTGTTTTTT	CASSLGGAATGELFF
NA	TRBJ2-3	TRBV11-1	few	TGTGCCAGCAGCTTACTCGCAGATACGCAGTATTTT	CASSLLADTQYF
NA	TRBJ1-2	TRBV29-1	NA	TGCAGCGTTGTTCGGACTGCCCAAAGGGGCTACACCTTC	CSVVRTAQRGYTF
NA	TRBJ1-2	TRBV7-2	few	TGTGCCAGCAGCTTAGACAGCTTAAATGGCTACACCTTC	CASSLDSLNGYTF
NA	TRBJ1-1	TRBV6-2/TRBV6-3	NA	TGTGCCAGCAGTTGGGGGGGGAACCCCGTCACTGAAGCTTTCTTT	CASSWGGNPVTEAFF
NA	TRBJ1-1	TRBV21-1	NA	TGTGCCAGCAGAACTTCACTAACAGGGGGCAGGAACACTGAAGCTTTCTTT	CASRTSLTGGRNTEAFF
NA	TRBJ1-5	TRBV7-6	NA	TGTGCCAGCAGCTTAGGGTGGGGAGGTCAGCCCCAGCATTTT	CASSLGWGGQPQHF
TRBD1	TRBJ2-4	TRBV19	NA	TGTGCCAGTACCGGACAGGGAGGTAGCATTCAGTACTTC	CASTGQGGSIQYF
NA	TRBJ2-1	TRBV5-4	NA	TGTGCCAGCAGCTTATCGGGGGGCCGCTCCTACAATGAGCAGTTCTTC	CASSLSGGRSYNEQFF
NA	TRBJ2-3	TRBV4-1	NA	TGCGCCAGCAGCCCCAAGACGTGGTACAGGAGCACAGATACGCAGTATTTT	CASSPKTWYRSTDTQYF
TRBD2	TRBJ2-1	TRBV28	NA	TGTGCCAGCAGCCTCCCGGCGGGGGGGCTTTATGAGCAGTTCTTC	CASSLPAGGLYEQFF
NA	TRBJ2-2	TRBV7-9	NA	TGTGCCAGCAGCCGGGGAGGTACGAACACCGGGGAGCTGTTTTTT	CASSRGGTNTGELFF
TRBD2	TRBJ2-3	TRBV9	once	TGTGCCAGCAGCGTAGGGACTAGCGGGGGCGTCACAGATACGCAGTATTTT	CASSVGTSGGVTDTQYF
NA	TRBJ1-2	TRBV15	NA	TGTGCCACCAGCAGAGCAGGGGAGTCATATGGCTACACCTTC	CATSRAGESYGYTF
NA	TRBJ1-3	TRBV11-3	NA	TGTGCCAGCAGCACAGGGATCGGAAACACCATATATTTT	CASSTGIGNTIYF
TRBD1	TRBJ2-7	TRBV5-1	NA	TGCGCCAGCAGCCCCATTGGGACAGGGACCTACGAGCAGTACTTC	CASSPIGTGTYEQYF
NA	TRBJ2-7	TRBV5-4	NA	TGTGCCAGCAGCTTAGCCGGGAGCTCCTACGAGCAGTACTTC	CASSLAGSSYEQYF
TRBD1	TRBJ1-2	TRBV5-1	NA	TGCGCCAGCAGCTTGGCCGGGACAGGTTTGGCGGATGGCTACACCTTC	CASSLAGTGLADGYTF
NA	TRBJ1-5	TRBV13	NA	TGTGCCAGCAGCACCGGGGACTCCGTTCCCACTTTT	CASSTGDSVPTF
TRBD1	TRBJ1-5	TRBV4-2	NA	TGTGCCAGCAGCCCATTTTTGACAGGGAGGTTAAATCAGCCCCAGCATTTT	CASSPFLTGRLNQPQHF
TRBD1	TRBJ1-1	TRBV6-1	once	TGTGCCAGCAATGAAGGGGGCAACACTGAAGCTTTCTTT	CASNEGGNTEAFF
NA	TRBJ1-1	TRBV11-1	NA	TGTGCCAGCAGCGGAGCCCTCGGGAAAGGGGGCACTGAAGCTTTCTTT	CASSGALGKGGTEAFF
TRBD1	TRBJ1-3	TRBV29-1	NA	TGCAGCGTTCTCAGACAGGGATCAGGAAACACCATATATTTT	CSVLRQGSGNTIYF
NA	TRBJ2-7	TRBV3-1/TRBV3-2	many	TGTGCCAGCAGCCAAGTTGGCGGGAACGCCTACGAGCAGTACTTC	CASSQVGGNAYEQYF
NA	TRBJ2-3	TRBV7-3	NA	TGTGCCAGCAGCGACACAGGGAGCACAGATACGCAGTATTTT	CASSDTGSTDTQYF
NA	TRBJ1-2	TRBV5-1	NA	TGCGCCAGCAGCTCAGCAGGTGGGCAGGTGAACTATGGCTACACCTTC	CASSSAGGQVNYGYTF
NA	TRBJ1-3	TRBV9	NA	TGTGCCAGCAGCGTAGAGTCTGAAGCTCCTGGAAACACCATATATTTT	CASSVESEAPGNTIYF
NA	TRBJ2-7	TRBV20-1	NA	TGCAGTGCCGGGGACTCCTACGAGCAGTACTTC	CSAGDSYEQYF
NA	TRBJ1-2	TRBV18	few	TGTGCCAGCTCACCATCAAACTATGGCTACACCTTC	CASSPSNYGYTF
NA	TRBJ1-2	TRBV19	NA	TGTGCCAGTGGAGTCTACAGGTCTGGCTACACCTTC	CASGVYRSGYTF